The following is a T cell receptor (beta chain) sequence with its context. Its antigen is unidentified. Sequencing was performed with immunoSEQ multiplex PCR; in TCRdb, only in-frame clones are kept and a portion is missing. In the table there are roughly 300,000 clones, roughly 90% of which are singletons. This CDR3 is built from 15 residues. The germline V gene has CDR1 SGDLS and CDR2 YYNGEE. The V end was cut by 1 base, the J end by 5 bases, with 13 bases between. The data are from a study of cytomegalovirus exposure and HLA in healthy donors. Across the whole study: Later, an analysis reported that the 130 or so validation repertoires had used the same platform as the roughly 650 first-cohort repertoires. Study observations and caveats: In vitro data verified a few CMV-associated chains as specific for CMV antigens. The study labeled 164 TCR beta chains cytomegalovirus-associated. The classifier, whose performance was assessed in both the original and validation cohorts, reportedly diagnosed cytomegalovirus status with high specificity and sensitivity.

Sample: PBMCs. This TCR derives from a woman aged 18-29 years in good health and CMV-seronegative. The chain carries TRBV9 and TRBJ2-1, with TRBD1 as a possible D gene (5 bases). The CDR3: CASSVLGQGNNEQFF. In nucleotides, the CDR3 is TGTGCCAGCAGCGTATTAGGTCAGGGTAACAATGAGCAGTTCTTC.